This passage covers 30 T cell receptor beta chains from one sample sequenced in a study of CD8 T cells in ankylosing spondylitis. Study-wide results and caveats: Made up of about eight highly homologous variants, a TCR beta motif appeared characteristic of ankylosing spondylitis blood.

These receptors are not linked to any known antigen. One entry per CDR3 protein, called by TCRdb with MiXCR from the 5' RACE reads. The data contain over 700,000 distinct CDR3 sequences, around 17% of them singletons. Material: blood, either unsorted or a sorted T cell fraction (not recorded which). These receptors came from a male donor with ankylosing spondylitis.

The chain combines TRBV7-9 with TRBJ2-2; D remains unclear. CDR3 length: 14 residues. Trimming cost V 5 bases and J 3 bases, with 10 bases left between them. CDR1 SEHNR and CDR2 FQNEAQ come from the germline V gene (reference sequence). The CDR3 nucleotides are TGTGCCAGCAGCGAAACCTTTTACACCGGGGAGCTGTTTTTT. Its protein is CASSETFYTGELFF.

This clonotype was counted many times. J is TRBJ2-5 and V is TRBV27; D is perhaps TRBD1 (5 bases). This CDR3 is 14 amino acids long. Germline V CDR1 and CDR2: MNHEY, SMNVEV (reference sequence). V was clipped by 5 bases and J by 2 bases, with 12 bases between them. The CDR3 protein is CASSPQGKQETQYF. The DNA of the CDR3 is TGTGCCAGCAGTCCGCAGGGTAAACAAGAGACCCAGTACTTC.

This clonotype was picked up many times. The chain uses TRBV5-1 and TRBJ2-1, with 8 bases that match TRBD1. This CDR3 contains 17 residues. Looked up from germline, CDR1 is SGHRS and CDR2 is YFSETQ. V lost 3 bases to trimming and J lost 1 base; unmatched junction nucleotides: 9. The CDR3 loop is CASSSRTGLVSYNEQFF. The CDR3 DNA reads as TGCGCCAGCAGCTCTAGGACAGGGCTAGTGTCCTACAATGAGCAGTTCTTC.

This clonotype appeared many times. The CDR3 DNA sequence: TGTGCCAGCAGCTTAGGTCGACTAGGCACCGGGGAGCTGTTTTTT. Translating it yields CASSLGRLGTGELFF. This sequence joins TRBV7-8 and TRBJ2-2; D is perhaps TRBD2 (6 bases). The length of the CDR3 is 15 residues. Between the trimmed V and J ends, which lost 1 base and 4 bases, there was a span of 10 bases. Germline V gene data show CDR1 as SGHVS and CDR2 as FQNEAQ.

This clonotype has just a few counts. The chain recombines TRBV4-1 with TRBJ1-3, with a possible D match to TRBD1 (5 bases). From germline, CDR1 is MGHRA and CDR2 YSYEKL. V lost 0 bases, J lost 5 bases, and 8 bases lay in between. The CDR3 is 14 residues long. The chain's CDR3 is CASSQEDNRNTIYF. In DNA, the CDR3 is TGCGCCAGCAGCCAAGAGGACAATCGAAACACCATATATTTT.

CDR3 in amino acids: CSVEDSGTETYEQYF. The CDR3 DNA follows: TGCAGCGTTGAAGATTCTGGGACAGAGACCTACGAGCAGTACTTC. The chain is built from TRBV29-1 and TRBJ2-7; 7 bases agree with TRBD1. Looked up from germline, CDR1 is SQVTM and CDR2 is ANQGSEA. Trimming took 0 bases from V and 2 from J; bases not matched to a gene: 7. The CDR3 runs 15 residues.

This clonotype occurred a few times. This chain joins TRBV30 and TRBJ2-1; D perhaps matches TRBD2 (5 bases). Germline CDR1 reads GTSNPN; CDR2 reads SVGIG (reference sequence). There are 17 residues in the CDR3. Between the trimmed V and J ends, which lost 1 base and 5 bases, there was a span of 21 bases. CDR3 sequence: CAWSGGSRRGRNNEQFF. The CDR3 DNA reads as TGTGCCTGGAGTGGAGGGAGCAGGCGAGGCAGAAACAATGAGCAGTTCTTC.

The CDR3 is CASSFSRGAINEQYF. CDR3 coding DNA: TGTGCCAGCAGTTTTTCCCGAGGGGCAATTAACGAGCAGTACTTC. The rearrangement uses TRBV12-3 or TRBV12-4 and TRBJ2-7, with D perhaps matching TRBD1 or TRBD2 (5 bases each). The CDR3 runs 15 residues. V was cut by 3 bases and J by 5 bases, with 17 bases left in between.

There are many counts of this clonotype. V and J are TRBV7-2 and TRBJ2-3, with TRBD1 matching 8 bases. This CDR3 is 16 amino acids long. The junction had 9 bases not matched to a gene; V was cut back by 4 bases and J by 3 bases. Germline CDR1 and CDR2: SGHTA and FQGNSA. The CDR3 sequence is CASSSQGQGTTDTQYF. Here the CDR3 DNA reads TGTGCCAGCAGCTCCCAAGGACAGGGTACAACAGATACGCAGTATTTT.

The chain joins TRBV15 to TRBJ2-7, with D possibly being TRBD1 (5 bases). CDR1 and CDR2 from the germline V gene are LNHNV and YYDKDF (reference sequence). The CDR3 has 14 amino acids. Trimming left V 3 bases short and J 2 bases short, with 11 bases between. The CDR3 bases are TGTGCCACCAGCAGGTCGACAGCCACCTACGAGCAGTACTTC. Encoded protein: CATSRSTATYEQYF.

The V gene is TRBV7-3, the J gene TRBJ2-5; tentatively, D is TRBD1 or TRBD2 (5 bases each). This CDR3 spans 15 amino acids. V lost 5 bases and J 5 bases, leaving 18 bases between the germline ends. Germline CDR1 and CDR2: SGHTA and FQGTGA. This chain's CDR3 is CASSPTGAGFETQYF. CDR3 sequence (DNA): TGTGCCAGCAGCCCAACAGGTGCGGGTTTCGAGACCCAGTACTTC.

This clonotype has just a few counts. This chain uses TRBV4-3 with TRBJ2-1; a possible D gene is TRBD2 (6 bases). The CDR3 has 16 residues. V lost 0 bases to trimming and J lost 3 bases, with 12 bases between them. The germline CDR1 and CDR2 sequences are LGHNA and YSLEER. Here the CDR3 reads CASSQEAGSLYNEQFF. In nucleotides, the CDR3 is TGCGCCAGCAGCCAAGAGGCGGGGAGCCTCTACAATGAGCAGTTCTTC.

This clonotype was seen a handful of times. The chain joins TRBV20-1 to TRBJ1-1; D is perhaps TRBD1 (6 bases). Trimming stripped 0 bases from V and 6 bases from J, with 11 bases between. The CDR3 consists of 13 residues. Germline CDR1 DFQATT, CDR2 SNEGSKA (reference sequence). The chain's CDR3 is CSARDSGGPEAFF. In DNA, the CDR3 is TGCAGTGCTAGAGATTCGGGGGGCCCTGAAGCTTTCTTT.

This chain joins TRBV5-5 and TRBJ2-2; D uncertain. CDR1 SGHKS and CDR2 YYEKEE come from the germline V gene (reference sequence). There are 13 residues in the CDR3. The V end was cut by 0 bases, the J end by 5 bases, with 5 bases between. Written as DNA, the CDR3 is TGTGCCAGCAGCTTGGTCTGGACCGGGGAGCTGTTTTTT. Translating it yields CASSLVWTGELFF.

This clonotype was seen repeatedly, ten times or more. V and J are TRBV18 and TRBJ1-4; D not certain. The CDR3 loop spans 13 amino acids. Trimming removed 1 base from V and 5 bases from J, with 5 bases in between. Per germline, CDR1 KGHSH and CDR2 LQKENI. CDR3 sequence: CASSPLSNEKLFF. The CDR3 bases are TGTGCCAGCTCACCACTTTCGAATGAAAAACTGTTTTTT.

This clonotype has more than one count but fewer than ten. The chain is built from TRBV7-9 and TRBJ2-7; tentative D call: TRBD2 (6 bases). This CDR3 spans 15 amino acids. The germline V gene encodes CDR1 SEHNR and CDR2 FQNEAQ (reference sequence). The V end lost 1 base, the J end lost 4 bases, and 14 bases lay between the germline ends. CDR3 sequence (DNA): TGTGCCAGCAGCTTAGTTCCTAGCGTAAGGTACGAGCAGTACTTC. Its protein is CASSLVPSVRYEQYF.

CDR3 loop: CASSLYSGKNPYEQYF. As DNA, the CDR3 is TGTGCCAGCAGTTTATATAGCGGGAAAAACCCCTACGAGCAGTACTTC. The V call is TRBV27, the J call TRBJ2-7, with TRBD2 matching 8 bases. V shed 1 base, J shed 2 bases, and the junction held 7 bases outside the gene matches. This CDR3 comprises 16 residues. CDR1 is MNHEY and CDR2 is SMNVEV in the germline V gene (reference sequence).

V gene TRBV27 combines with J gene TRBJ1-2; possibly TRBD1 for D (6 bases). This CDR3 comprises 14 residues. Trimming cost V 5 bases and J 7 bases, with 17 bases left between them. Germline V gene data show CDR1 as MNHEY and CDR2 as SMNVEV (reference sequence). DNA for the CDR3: TGTGCCAGCAGTCCCGGGGGGGGCGTCGCTGGCTACACCTTC. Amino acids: CASSPGGGVAGYTF.

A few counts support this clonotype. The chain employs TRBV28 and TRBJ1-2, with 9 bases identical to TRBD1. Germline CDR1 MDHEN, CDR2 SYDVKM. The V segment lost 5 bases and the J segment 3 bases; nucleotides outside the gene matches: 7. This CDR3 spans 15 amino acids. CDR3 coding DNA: TGTGCCAGCAGTAACAGGGGGCGCTCCTACTATGGCTACACCTTC. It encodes CASSNRGRSYYGYTF.

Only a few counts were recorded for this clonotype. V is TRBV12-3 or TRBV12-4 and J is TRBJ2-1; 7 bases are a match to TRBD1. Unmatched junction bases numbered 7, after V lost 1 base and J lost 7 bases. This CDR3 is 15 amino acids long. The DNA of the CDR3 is TGTGCCAGCAGTTTAGGCCAGGGGGTTGCGAATGAGCAGTTCTTC. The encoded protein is CASSLGQGVANEQFF.

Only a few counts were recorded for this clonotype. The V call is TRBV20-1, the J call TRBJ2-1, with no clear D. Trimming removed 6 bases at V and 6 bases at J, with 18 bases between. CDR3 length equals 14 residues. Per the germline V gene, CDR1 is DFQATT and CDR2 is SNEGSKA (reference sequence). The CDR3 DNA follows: TGCAGTGCATCCCCGCCGGGTAAACGCAATGAGCAGTTCTTC. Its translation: CSASPPGKRNEQFF.

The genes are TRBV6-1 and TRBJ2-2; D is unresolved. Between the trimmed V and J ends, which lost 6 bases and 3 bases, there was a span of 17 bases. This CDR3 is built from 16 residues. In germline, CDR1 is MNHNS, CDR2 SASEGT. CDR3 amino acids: CASSPYSNPDTGELFF. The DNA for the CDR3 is TGTGCCAGCAGCCCCTACTCGAATCCTGACACCGGGGAGCTGTTTTTT.

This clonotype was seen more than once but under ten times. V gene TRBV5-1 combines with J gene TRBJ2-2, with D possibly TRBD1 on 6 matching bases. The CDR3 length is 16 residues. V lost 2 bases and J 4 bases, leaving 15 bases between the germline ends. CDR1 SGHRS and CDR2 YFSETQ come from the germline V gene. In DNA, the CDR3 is TGCGCCAGCAGCTTCAACAGGGACCGGAGCACCGGGGAGCTGTTTTTT. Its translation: CASSFNRDRSTGELFF.

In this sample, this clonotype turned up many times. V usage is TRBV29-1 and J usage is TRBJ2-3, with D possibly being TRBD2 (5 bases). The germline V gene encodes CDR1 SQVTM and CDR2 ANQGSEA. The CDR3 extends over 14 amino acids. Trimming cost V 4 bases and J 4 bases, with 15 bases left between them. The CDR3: CSVGGSRESDTQYF. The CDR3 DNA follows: TGCAGCGTTGGAGGGAGCCGCGAGTCAGATACGCAGTATTTT.

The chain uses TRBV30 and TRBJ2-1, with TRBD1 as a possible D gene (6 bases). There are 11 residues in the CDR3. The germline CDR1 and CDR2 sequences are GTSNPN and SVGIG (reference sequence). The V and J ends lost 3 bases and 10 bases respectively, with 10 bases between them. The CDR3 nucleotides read TGTGCCTGGAGCGCCGGGACAGAGCAGTTCTTC. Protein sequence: CAWSAGTEQFF.

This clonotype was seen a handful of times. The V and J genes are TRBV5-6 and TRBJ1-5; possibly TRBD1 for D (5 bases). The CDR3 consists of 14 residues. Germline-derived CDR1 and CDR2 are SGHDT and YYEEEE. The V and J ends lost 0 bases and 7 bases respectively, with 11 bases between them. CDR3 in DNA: TGTGCCAGCAGCTTGGCCGGGGCAGGACAGCCCCAGCATTTT. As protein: CASSLAGAGQPQHF.

In DNA, the CDR3 is TGTGCCAGCAGTGAAGAGCTAGTAGGTTACGAGCAGTACTTC. Protein: CASSEELVGYEQYF. This sequence joins TRBV6-1 and TRBJ2-7, with D unclear. The germline V and J ends were trimmed by 1 base and 4 bases, with 11 bases remaining between them. The CDR3 runs to 14 residues. Germline CDR1 is MNHNS and CDR2 is SASEGT.

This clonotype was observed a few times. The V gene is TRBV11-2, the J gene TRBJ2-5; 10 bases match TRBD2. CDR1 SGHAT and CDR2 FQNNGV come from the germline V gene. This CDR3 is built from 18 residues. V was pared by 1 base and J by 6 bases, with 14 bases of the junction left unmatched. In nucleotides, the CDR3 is TGTGCCAGCAGCTTAGGACTGGAACTAGCGGGACCAGAAAAGACCCAGTACTTC. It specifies CASSLGLELAGPEKTQYF. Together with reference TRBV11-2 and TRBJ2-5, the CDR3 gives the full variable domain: EAGVAQSPRYKIIEKRQSVAFWCNPISGHATLYWYQQILGQGPKLLIQFQNNGVVDDSQLPKDRFSAERLKGVDSTLKIQPAKLEDSAVYLCASSLGLELAGPEKTQYFGPGTRLLVL.

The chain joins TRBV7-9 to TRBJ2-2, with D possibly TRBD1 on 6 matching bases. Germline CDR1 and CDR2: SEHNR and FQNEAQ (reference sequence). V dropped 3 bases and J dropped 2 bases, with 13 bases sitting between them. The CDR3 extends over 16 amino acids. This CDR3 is CASSLLGHTNTGELFF. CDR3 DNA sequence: TGTGCCAGCAGCTTGCTGGGACACACAAACACCGGGGAGCTGTTTTTT.

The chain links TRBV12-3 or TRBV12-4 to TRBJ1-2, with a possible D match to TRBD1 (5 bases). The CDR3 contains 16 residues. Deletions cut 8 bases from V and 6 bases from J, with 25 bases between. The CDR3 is CASSINRPGQGHGYTF. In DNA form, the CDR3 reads TGTGCCAGCTCCATAAACCGACCGGGGCAGGGCCATGGCTACACCTTC.